The source of this T cell receptor beta chain is a study of beta chain features in type 1 diabetes. Study results and limitations: Insertions at VDJ junctions were less frequent in type 1 diabetes patients. These patients also deleted more nucleotides at the same junctions. All four CD4+ subsets of Type 1 diabetes patients contained TCRB CDR3s that were moderately but significantly shorter.

Worth noting for this clone: Its target is not known.

The investigators reverse transcribed all of the isolated RNA, so they sequenced expressed TCRB transcripts. TCRdb's table, derived via immunoSEQ multiplex PCR, lists solely in-frame clones and lacks some. Of 250,000 or so clones in the sample, about 70% were seen once. Sorting that relied on CD45RO/CCR7/CD25/CD127/CD95/CD27 yielded CD4+ naive, central memory, regulatory and stem cell-like memory cells. Purity exceeding 95% was reached by all sorted populations. Between the trimmed V and J ends, which lost 3 bases and 9 bases, there was a span of 12 bases. The CDR3 runs to 12 residues. Germline CDR1 and CDR2: GTSNPN and SVGIG (reference sequence).

Sequences were obtained from naive CD4+ T cells from blood. The rearrangement uses TRBV30 and TRBJ2-1; D gene ambiguous. This receptor was taken from a man aged 30 to 45 in good health. The CDR3 here is CAWSPLGVEQFF. CDR3 sequence (DNA): TGTGCCTGGAGCCCCCTTGGAGTTGAGCAGTTCTTC.